This T cell receptor (beta chain) was sequenced during a study of shared clonotypes between healthy human individuals. Study-level results: The four-donor shared clonotypes exceeded non-shared clonotypes in generation probability, with non-shared ones scoring lower. Sampling used blood alone; tissue repertoires probably differ. It was observed that 5% to 6% of naive CD4 clonotypes were shared across four donors.

Deep-level settings were used for running the assay. Here immunoSEQ multiplex PCR was the method, and the copy in TCRdb shows in-frame clones only, minus some. The table lists a few million clones, around nine tenths of them singletons, with around 0.14% in the top ten. The germline V gene has CDR1 SGHTS and CDR2 YDEGEE. This CDR3 contains 19 residues. V gave up 1 base and J gave up 1 base, with 21 bases separating them. Notes on this clone: Its antigen remains unidentified.

The V call is TRBV5-8, the J call TRBJ1-5; a weak D match, TRBD1 (5 bases). This sequence originates from a man between 18 and 35 years old in good health. The sequencing input was naive CD4+ T cells sorted from blood. Regarding subset: CD45RA+ positively selected. As DNA, the CDR3 is TGTGCCAGCAGCTTGACCCTCGACAGCTACAAATTGAGCAATCAGCCCCAGCATTTT. It specifies CASSLTLDSYKLSNQPQHF.